These 17 T cell receptor beta chains were sequenced from one sample in a study of human T cells and chemical hapten exposure. The sample's time point: healthy volunteer bleed at 2 weeks. Unfractionated whole blood was the source of the extracted total RNA. TCRdb called the RACE reads again in MiXCR, with one record for every CDR3 protein. The sample lists about 50,000 distinct CDR3 sequences, 4.3% occurring once. The source material was whole blood. The receptors were gathered from a female donor in good health. Some clones in this sample may be carry-over from other donors' samples.

This clonotype was detected ten times or more. The chain employs TRBV12-3 or TRBV12-4 and TRBJ2-3, with D perhaps matching TRBD1 or TRBD2 (5 bases each). The germline V and J ends were trimmed by 7 bases and 4 bases, with 21 bases remaining between them. This CDR3 has 16 residues. CDR3 nucleotides: TGTGCCAGCACCTCCGGGACCCCGTACGGGTCAGATACGCAGTATTTT. The encoded protein is CASTSGTPYGSDTQYF.

This clonotype was seen at least ten times. The gene calls are TRBV6-6 and TRBJ2-1; D tentatively reads TRBD1 or TRBD2 (5 bases each). V was clipped by 2 bases and J by 5 bases, with 19 bases between them. CDR3 size: 17 residues. The germline CDR1 and CDR2 sequences are MNHNY and SVGAGI (reference sequence). CDR3 residues: CASSYGVFSRENNEQFF. CDR3 DNA: TGTGCCAGCAGTTACGGCGTATTTAGCAGGGAGAACAATGAGCAGTTCTTC.

This clonotype occurred a few times. The J gene is TRBJ2-1, the V gene TRBV12-3 or TRBV12-4, with 10 bases lining up with TRBD2. V lost 4 bases, J lost 0 bases, and 6 bases stayed unmatched. CDR3 length: 17 amino acids. The DNA of the CDR3 is TGTGCCAGCAGTTCTAGCGGGGGCCCGAGCTCCTACAATGAGCAGTTCTTC. Protein: CASSSSGGPSSYNEQFF.

The chain is built from TRBV7-9 and TRBJ1-1; no clear D gene. The CDR3 extends over 12 amino acids. Looked up from germline, CDR1 is SEHNR and CDR2 is FQNEAQ (reference sequence). Deletions cut 3 bases from V and 3 bases from J, with 5 bases between. The CDR3 loop is CASSFTDTEAFF. The CDR3, as DNA: TGTGCCAGCAGCTTCACGGACACTGAAGCTTTCTTT.

This clonotype appeared many times. The chain is built from TRBV5-8 and TRBJ1-5; D may be TRBD1 (5 bases). V was clipped by 0 bases and J by 4 bases, with 8 bases between them. The CDR3 contains 14 residues. The V gene's germline CDR1 is SGHTS and CDR2 YDEGEE. The CDR3 loop is CASSLGGENQPQHF. The CDR3 region has the DNA TGTGCCAGCAGCTTGGGAGGGGAAAATCAGCCCCAGCATTTT.

In this sample, this clonotype turned up many times. This chain connects TRBV2 to TRBJ2-1; no definite D call. The CDR3 totals 13 residues. V was pared by 7 bases and J by 6 bases, with 13 bases between. Germline V lookup: CDR1 SNHLY, CDR2 FYNNEI. CDR3 sequence (DNA): TGTGCCAGCACAGCATTGGTCGGCAATGAGCAGTTCTTC. Translated, it gives CASTALVGNEQFF.

This clonotype has ten or more counts. V usage is TRBV5-1 and J usage is TRBJ1-4; unclear D gene. The CDR3 sequence is 18 residues long. V dropped 0 bases and J dropped 0 bases, with 15 bases sitting between them. In germline, CDR1 is SGHRS, CDR2 YFSETQ. The chain's CDR3 is CASSLGTDYFTTNEKLFF. The CDR3 DNA sequence: TGCGCCAGCAGCTTGGGGACCGACTATTTTACAACTAATGAAAAACTGTTTTTT.

In this sample, this clonotype turned up many times. This sequence joins TRBV29-1 and TRBJ2-5; D gene unclear. V shed 6 bases and J shed 4 bases, with 12 bases lying between them. Germline lookup yields CDR1 SQVTM and CDR2 ANQGSEA. This CDR3 region has 12 residues. CDR3 region: CSVSPAPETQYF. As DNA, the CDR3 is TGCAGCGTATCACCAGCCCCAGAGACCCAGTACTTC.

This clonotype showed up many times. This rearrangement joins TRBV20-1 to TRBJ1-6; D gene unclear. V dropped 0 bases and J dropped 8 bases, with 14 bases sitting between them. The CDR3 is 15 amino acids. The V gene's germline CDR1 is DFQATT and CDR2 SNEGSKA (reference sequence). CDR3 in amino acids: CSARDGYRVDSPLHF. The CDR3 DNA follows: TGCAGTGCTAGAGATGGGTATAGGGTTGATTCACCCCTCCACTTT.

Only a few counts were recorded for this clonotype. This chain joins TRBV7-9 and TRBJ2-3; 15 bases match TRBD2. The junction had 6 bases not matched to a gene; V was cut back by 5 bases and J by 9 bases. The germline CDR1 and CDR2 sequences are SEHNR and FQNEAQ (reference sequence). The CDR3 loop spans 15 amino acids. In DNA form, the CDR3 reads TGTGCCAGCAGCCGACAGGGGACTAGCGGGGGGACGCAGTATTTT. Translated, it gives CASSRQGTSGGTQYF.

This clonotype has at least ten counts. The V gene is TRBV28, the J gene TRBJ2-1; D could derive from TRBD1 or TRBD2 (5 bases each). Germline loops: CDR1 MDHEN, CDR2 SYDVKM. V dropped 7 bases and J dropped 9 bases, with 13 bases sitting between them. The CDR3 has 12 amino acids. In DNA form, the CDR3 reads TGTGCCAGCACTCCTGGGGGTCCTGAGCAGTTCTTC. Translated, it gives CASTPGGPEQFF. Full variable domain (missing parts from reference TRBV28 and TRBJ2-1): DVKVTQSSRYLVKRTGEKVFLECVQDMDHENMFWYRQDPGLGLRLIYFSYDVKMKEKGDIPEGYSVSREKKERFSLILESASTNQTSMYLCASTPGGPEQFFGPGTRLTVL.

This clonotype showed up many times. The V call is TRBV21-1, the J call TRBJ1-1. TRBV21-1 is flagged as a pseudogene. The CDR3 loop spans 15 amino acids. CDR3 loop: CASSKANSLNTEAFF. The CDR3 coding sequence is TGTGCCAGCAGCAAAGCGAACAGCTTGAACACTGAAGCTTTCTTT.

This clonotype was counted between two and nine times. The gene calls are TRBV12-3 or TRBV12-4 and TRBJ1-2; TRBD1 aligns across 9 bases. The CDR3 totals 15 residues. V was clipped by 8 bases and J by 6 bases; unmatched bases: 13. The CDR3 region has the DNA TGTGCCAGCCGGCCGACAGGGGGTTATTGGGATGGCTACACCTTC. Amino acid sequence: CASRPTGGYWDGYTF.

This clonotype has a handful of counts. The genes are TRBV6-4 and TRBJ1-2, with 9 bases fitting TRBD1. Germline CDR1 and CDR2: MRHNA and SNTAGT. V trimming: 0 bases; J trimming: 5 bases; junction bases outside the gene matches: 4. The CDR3 is 15 amino acids. The CDR3 is CASSDSRQGVYGYTF. The CDR3 DNA reads as TGTGCCAGCAGTGACTCGAGACAGGGGGTATATGGCTACACCTTC.

This clonotype was counted at least ten times. The chain recombines TRBV20-1 with TRBJ2-5, with 11 bases identical to TRBD2. CDR3 length: 18 amino acids. The junction had 14 bases not matched to a gene; V was cut back by 3 bases and J by 2 bases. CDR1 and CDR2 from the germline V gene are DFQATT and SNEGSKA (reference sequence). In DNA, the CDR3 is TGCAGTGCTAGCGGTGCCCTAGCGGGGGGTACGATACAAGAGACCCAGTACTTC. It specifies CSASGALAGGTIQETQYF.

The gene calls are TRBV6-5 and TRBJ2-2; 8 positions agree with TRBD1. Unmatched junction bases numbered 4, after V lost 0 bases and J lost 1 base. The CDR3 has 17 residues. Germline CDR1 MNHEY, CDR2 SVGAGI. The CDR3 loop reads CASSYSRTGKNTGELFF. DNA for the CDR3: TGTGCCAGCAGTTACTCCCGGACAGGGAAGAACACCGGGGAGCTGTTTTTT.

In regard to this clonotype: This could be a read error, since a much larger clone is one nucleotide away. This chain uses TRBV20-1 with TRBJ2-1; D not certain. CDR1 is DFQATT, CDR2 SNEGSKA, per germline (reference sequence). V lost 3 bases to trimming and J lost 0 bases, with 12 bases between them. This CDR3 is built from 15 residues. The DNA of the CDR3 is TGCAGTGCTAGTGGGCGGAAGAGCTCCTACAATGAGCAGTTCTTC. It encodes CSASGRKSSYNEQFF.